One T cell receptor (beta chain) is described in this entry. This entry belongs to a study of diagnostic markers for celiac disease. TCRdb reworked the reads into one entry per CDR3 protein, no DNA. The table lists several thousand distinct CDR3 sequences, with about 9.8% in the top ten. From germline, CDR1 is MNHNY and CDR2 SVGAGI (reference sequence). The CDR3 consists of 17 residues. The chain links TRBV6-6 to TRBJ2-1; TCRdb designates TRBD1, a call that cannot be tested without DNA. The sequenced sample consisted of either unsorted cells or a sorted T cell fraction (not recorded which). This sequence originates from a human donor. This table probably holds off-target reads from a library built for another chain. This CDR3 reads CASHSYSVGQSYNEQFF.